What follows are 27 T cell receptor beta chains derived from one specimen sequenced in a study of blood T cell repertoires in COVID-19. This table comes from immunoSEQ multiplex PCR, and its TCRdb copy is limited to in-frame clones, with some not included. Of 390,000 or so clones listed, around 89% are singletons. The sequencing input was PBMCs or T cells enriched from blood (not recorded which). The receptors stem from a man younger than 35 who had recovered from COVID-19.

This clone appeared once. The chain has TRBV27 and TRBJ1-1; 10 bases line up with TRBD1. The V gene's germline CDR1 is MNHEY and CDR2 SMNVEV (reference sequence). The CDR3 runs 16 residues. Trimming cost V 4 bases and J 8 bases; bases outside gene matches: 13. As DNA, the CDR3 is TGTGCCAGCAGTTCCCCCTTAGGGACAGGGGAGGGGGAAGCTTTCTTT. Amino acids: CASSSPLGTGEGEAFF.

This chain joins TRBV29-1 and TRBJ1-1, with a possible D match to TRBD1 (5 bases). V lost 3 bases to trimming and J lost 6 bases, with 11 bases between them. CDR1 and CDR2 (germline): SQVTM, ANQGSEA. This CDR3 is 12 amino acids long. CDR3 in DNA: TGCAGCGTTGATCGAAACAGGTCTGAAGCTTTCTTT. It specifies CSVDRNRSEAFF.

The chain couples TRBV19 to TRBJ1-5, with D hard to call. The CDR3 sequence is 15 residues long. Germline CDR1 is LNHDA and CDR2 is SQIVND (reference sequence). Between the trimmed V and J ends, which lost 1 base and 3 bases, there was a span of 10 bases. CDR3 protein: CASSIGLGFNQPQHF. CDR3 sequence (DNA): TGTGCCAGTAGTATAGGTCTCGGGTTCAATCAGCCCCAGCATTTT.

CDR3 sequence: CASSMVSLAGRSSYNEQFF. The CDR3, as DNA: TGTGCCAGTAGTATGGTCTCTCTAGCGGGCCGAAGCTCCTACAATGAGCAGTTCTTC. The chain employs TRBV19 and TRBJ2-1; TRBD2 matches at 8 bases. J lost 0 bases, V lost 3 bases, and 13 bases had no gene match. This CDR3 is built from 19 residues. CDR1 is LNHDA, CDR2 SQIVND, per germline (reference sequence).

CDR3 DNA: TGTGCCAGCAGCGTAGGCGGGGGGGCCAATGTGGAGACCCAGTACTTC. Translating it yields CASSVGGGANVETQYF. The rearrangement uses TRBV9 and TRBJ2-5; 9 bases line up with TRBD2. The V gene's germline CDR1 is SGDLS and CDR2 YYNGEE. CDR3 length equals 16 residues. V trimming: 0 bases; J trimming: 5 bases; junction bases outside the gene matches: 8.

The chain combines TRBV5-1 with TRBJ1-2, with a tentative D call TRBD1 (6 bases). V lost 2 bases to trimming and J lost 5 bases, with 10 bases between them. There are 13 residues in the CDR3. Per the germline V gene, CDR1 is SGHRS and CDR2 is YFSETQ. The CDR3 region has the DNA TGCGCCAGCAGCTTACCTGGGACATATGGCTACACCTTC. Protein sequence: CASSLPGTYGYTF.

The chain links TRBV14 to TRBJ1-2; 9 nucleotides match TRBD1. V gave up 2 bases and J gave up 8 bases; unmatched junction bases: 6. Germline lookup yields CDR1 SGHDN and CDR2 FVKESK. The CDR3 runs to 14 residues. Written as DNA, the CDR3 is TGTGCCAGCAGCCAAAACAGGGGGCGTGGGGGCTACACCTTC. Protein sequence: CASSQNRGRGGYTF.

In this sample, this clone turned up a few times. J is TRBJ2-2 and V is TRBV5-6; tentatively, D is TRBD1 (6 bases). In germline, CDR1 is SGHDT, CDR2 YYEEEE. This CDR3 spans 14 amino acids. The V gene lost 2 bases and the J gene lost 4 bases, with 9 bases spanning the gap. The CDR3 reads CASSFQQGTGELFF. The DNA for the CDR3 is TGTGCCAGCAGCTTTCAACAGGGCACCGGGGAGCTGTTTTTT. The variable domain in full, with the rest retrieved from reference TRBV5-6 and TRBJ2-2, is DAGVTQSPTHLIKTRGQQVTLRCSPKSGHDTVSWYQQALGQGPQFIFQYYEEEERQRGNFPDRFSGHQFPNYSSELNVNALLLGDSALYLCASSFQQGTGELFFGEGSRLTVL.

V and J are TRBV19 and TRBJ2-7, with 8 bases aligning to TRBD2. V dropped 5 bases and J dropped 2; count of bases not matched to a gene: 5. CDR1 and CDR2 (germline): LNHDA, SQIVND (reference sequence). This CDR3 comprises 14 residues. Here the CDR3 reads CASSATGGPYEQYF. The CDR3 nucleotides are TGTGCCAGTAGTGCTACGGGAGGGCCCTACGAGCAGTACTTC.

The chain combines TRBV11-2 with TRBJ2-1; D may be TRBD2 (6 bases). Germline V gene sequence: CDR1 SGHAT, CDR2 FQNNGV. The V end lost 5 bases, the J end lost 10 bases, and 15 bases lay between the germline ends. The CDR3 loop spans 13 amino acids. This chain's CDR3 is CASSLFTGEEQFF. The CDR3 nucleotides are TGTGCCAGCAGCCTATTTACGGGGGAGGAGCAGTTCTTC.

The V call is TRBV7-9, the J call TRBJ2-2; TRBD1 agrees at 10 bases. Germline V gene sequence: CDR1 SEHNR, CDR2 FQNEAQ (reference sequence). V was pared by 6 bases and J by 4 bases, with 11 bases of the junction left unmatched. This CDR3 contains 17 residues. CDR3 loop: CASRTDRGRVLTGELFF. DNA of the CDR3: TGTGCCAGCAGAACTGACAGGGGGCGCGTCCTCACCGGGGAGCTGTTTTTT.

Here the CDR3 DNA reads TGTGCCAGCAGCACCACAAGTACCGGGGAGCTGTTTTTT. Translated: CASSTTSTGELFF. J is TRBJ2-2 and V is TRBV9; D call uncertain. Per germline, CDR1 SGDLS and CDR2 YYNGEE. V was cut by 4 bases and J by 5 bases, with 9 bases left in between. The CDR3 runs to 13 residues.

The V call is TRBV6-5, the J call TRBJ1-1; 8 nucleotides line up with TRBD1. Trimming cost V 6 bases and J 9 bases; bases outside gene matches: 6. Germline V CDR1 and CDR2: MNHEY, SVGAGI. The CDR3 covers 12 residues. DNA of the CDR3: TGTGCCAGCAGCCCAAGGACAGGGAAAGCTTTCTTT. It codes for CASSPRTGKAFF.

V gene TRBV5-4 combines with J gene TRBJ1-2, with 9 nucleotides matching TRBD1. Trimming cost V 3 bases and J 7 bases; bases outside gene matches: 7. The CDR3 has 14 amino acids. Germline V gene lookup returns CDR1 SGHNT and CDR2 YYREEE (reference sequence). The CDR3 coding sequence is TGTGCCAGCAGCTGGATACAGGGGGCGGGTGGCTACACCTTC. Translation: CASSWIQGAGGYTF.

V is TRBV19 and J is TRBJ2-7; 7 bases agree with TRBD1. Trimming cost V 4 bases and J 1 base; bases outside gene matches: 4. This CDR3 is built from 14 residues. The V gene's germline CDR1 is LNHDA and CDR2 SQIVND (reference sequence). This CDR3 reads CASSTGTESYEQYF. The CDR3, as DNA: TGTGCCAGTAGTACCGGGACAGAATCCTACGAGCAGTACTTC.

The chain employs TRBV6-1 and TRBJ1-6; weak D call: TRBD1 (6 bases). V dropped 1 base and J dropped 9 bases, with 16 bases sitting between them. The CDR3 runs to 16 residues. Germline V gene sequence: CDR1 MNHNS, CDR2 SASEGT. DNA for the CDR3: TGTGCCAGCAGTGAAGAGGTCGGACAGCTTACTTCACCCCTCCACTTT. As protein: CASSEEVGQLTSPLHF.

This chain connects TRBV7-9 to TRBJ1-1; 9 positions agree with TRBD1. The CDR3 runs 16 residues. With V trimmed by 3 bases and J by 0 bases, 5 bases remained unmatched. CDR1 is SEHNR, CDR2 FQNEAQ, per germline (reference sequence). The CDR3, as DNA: TGTGCCAGCAGCTTCCCGGGACAGGGAGTGAACACTGAAGCTTTCTTT. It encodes CASSFPGQGVNTEAFF.

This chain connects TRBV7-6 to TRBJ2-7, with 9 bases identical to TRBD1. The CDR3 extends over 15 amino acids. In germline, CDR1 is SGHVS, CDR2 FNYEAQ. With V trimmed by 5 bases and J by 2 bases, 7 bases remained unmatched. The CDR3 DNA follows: TGTGCCAGCAGCGCCGCCGGGACAGGGCCCTACGAGCAGTACTTC. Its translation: CASSAAGTGPYEQYF.

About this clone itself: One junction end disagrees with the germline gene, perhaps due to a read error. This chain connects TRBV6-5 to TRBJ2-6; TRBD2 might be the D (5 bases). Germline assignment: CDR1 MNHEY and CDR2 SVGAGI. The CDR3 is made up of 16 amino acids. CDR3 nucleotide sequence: TGTGCCAGCAGTTTTATCGAGGGTCCTGGAGCCAACGTCCTGACTTTC. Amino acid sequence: CASSFIEGPGANVLTF.

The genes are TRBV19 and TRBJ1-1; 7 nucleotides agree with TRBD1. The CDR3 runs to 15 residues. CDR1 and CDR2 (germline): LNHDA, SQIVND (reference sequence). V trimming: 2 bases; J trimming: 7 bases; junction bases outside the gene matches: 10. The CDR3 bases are TGTGCCAGTAGTATACGGACCGTAGGGGGCAGTGAAGCTTTCTTT. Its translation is CASSIRTVGGSEAFF.

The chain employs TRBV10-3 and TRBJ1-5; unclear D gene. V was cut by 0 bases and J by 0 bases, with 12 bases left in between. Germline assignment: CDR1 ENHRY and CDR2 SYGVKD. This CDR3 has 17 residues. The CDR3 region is CAISESIQSDSNQPQHF. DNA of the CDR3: TGTGCCATCAGTGAGTCGATACAGTCCGATAGCAATCAGCCCCAGCATTTT.

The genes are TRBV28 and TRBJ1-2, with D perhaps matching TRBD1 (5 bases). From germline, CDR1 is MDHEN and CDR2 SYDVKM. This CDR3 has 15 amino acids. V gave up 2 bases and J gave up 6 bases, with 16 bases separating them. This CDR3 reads CASSLDSSSFNGYTF. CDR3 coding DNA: TGTGCCAGCAGTTTAGACAGCTCCTCCTTCAATGGCTACACCTTC.

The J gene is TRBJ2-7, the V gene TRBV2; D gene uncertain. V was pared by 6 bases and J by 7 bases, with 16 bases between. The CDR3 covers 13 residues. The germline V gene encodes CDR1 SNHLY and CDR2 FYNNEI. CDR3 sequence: CASRLDVVGEQYF. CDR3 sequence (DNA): TGTGCCAGCAGGCTAGACGTCGTGGGTGAGCAGTACTTC.

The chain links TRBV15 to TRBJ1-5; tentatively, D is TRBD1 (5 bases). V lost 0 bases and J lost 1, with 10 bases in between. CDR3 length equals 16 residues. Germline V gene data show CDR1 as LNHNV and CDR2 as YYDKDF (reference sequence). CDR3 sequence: CATSRDPGASNQPQHF. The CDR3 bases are TGTGCCACCAGCAGAGATCCTGGGGCGAGCAATCAGCCCCAGCATTTT.

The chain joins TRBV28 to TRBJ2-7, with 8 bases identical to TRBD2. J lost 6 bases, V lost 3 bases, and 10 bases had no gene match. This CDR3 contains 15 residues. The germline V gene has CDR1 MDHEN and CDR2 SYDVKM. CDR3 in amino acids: CASSLGTRKESEQYF. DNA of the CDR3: TGTGCCAGCAGTTTGGGGACTAGAAAAGAGTCCGAGCAGTACTTC.

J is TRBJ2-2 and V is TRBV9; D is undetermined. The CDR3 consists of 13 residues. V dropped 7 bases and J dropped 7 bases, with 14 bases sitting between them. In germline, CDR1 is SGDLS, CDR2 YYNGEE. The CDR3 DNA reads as TGTGCCAGCTCTTACTGGGCTGGCGGGGAGCTGTTTTTT. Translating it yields CASSYWAGGELFF.

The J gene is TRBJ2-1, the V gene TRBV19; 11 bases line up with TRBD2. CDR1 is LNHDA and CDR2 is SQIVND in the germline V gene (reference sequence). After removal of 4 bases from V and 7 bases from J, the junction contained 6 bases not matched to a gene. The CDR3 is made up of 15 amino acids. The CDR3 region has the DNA TGTGCCAGTAGTAATAGCGGGAGGGATGGGAATGAGCAGTTCTTC. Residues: CASSNSGRDGNEQFF.